These 12 T cell receptor beta chains originate from one sample sequenced in a study of blood T cell repertoires in COVID-19. Repertoires were generated with immunoSEQ multiplex PCR, while TCRdb's copy carries only in-frame clones and drops some. Found here are around 250,000 clones, approximately 86% of them singletons; the top ten hold over 6%. Sequenced material: peripheral blood. These receptors originate from an older woman with active or convalescent COVID-19.

V usage is TRBV2 and J usage is TRBJ1-1; D might be TRBD1 (6 bases). Looked up from germline, CDR1 is SNHLY and CDR2 is FYNNEI. The CDR3 contains 14 residues. V dropped 9 bases and J dropped 3 bases, with 17 bases sitting between them. The CDR3 here is CASNKGELDTEAFF. Here the CDR3 DNA reads TGTGCCAGTAATAAGGGGGAATTGGACACTGAAGCTTTCTTT.

The CDR3 bases are TGTGCCAGCTCACGAGGCACAGGGGGAAAGAATGAAGCTTTCTTT. This encodes CASSRGTGGKNEAFF. The genes are TRBV18 and TRBJ1-1; TRBD1 agrees at 8 bases. CDR3 length: 15 amino acids. CDR1 and CDR2 from the germline V gene are KGHSH and LQKENI. V dropped 4 bases and J dropped 7; count of bases not matched to a gene: 11.

The rearrangement uses TRBV9 and TRBJ1-6; D remains ambiguous. This CDR3 is built from 14 residues. Deletions cut 3 bases from V and 8 bases from J, with 12 bases between. CDR1 SGDLS and CDR2 YYNGEE come from the germline V gene. CDR3 sequence (DNA): TGTGCCAGCAGCGCCGCTCCCCGGGATTCACCCCTCCACTTT. Protein: CASSAAPRDSPLHF.

The chain links TRBV18 to TRBJ1-5; 9 bases map to TRBD1. The CDR3 is 16 amino acids. V shed 6 bases, J shed 6 bases, and the junction held 12 bases outside the gene matches. The germline CDR1 and CDR2 sequences are KGHSH and LQKENI. The CDR3 is CASSTGVGTGTQPQHF. CDR3 coding DNA: TGTGCCAGCTCGACCGGCGTAGGGACAGGGACTCAGCCCCAGCATTTT. The variable domain in full, completed from reference TRBV18 and TRBJ1-5, reads NAGVMQNPRHLVRRRGQEARLRCSPMKGHSHVYWYRQLPEEGLKFMVYLQKENIIDESGMPKERFSAEFPKEGPSILRIQQVVRGDSAAYFCASSTGVGTGTQPQHFGDGTRLSIL.

The chain employs TRBV18 and TRBJ1-6; 7 bases match TRBD1. With 5 bases clipped from V and 9 bases from J, the junction kept 4 bases outside the gene matches. The CDR3 has 13 residues. The germline CDR1 and CDR2 sequences are KGHSH and LQKENI. CDR3 sequence: CASSSGQFSPLHF. CDR3 DNA sequence: TGTGCCAGCTCATCGGGACAGTTTTCACCCCTCCACTTT.

This chain links TRBV12-3 or TRBV12-4 with TRBJ1-5; D may be TRBD1 (5 bases). The V end lost 7 bases, the J end lost 7 bases, and 11 bases lay between the germline ends. The CDR3 is 12 residues long. CDR3 protein: CASTNAGQPQHF. CDR3 bases: TGTGCCAGCACTAACGCAGGGCAGCCCCAGCATTTT.

This clone has just one count. The chain recombines TRBV6-6 with TRBJ2-3, with 7 bases matching TRBD2. Germline V gives CDR1 MNHNY, CDR2 SVGAGI (reference sequence). The CDR3 sequence is 16 residues long. V lost 4 bases, J lost 1 base, and 8 bases stayed unmatched. CDR3 region: CASSSEGGVGTDTQYF. For the CDR3, the DNA is TGTGCCAGCAGTTCCGAGGGAGGGGTGGGCACAGATACGCAGTATTTT.

The J gene is TRBJ2-7, the V gene TRBV15; 8 positions agree with TRBD1. This CDR3 has 15 residues. Germline CDR1 reads LNHNV; CDR2 reads YYDKDF (reference sequence). V shed 4 bases and J 7 bases; nucleotides not matched to a gene: 12. Here the CDR3 reads CATSNDRGLLGEQYF. For the CDR3, the DNA is TGTGCCACCAGCAACGACAGGGGTCTACTGGGGGAGCAGTACTTC.

This sequence joins TRBV4-3 and TRBJ2-3, with 7 bases aligning to TRBD2. This CDR3 is built from 15 residues. The germline V gene encodes CDR1 LGHNA and CDR2 YSLEER. The junction had 3 bases not matched to a gene; V was cut back by 3 bases and J by 0 bases. This CDR3 is CASSQSSGSTDTQYF. DNA of the CDR3: TGCGCCAGCAGCCAGTCTAGCGGTAGCACAGATACGCAGTATTTT.

V is TRBV2 and J is TRBJ1-4; D is undetermined. The V end lost 3 bases, the J end lost 8 bases, and 10 bases lay between the germline ends. The CDR3 runs 13 residues. The germline CDR1 and CDR2 sequences are SNHLY and FYNNEI. The chain's CDR3 is CASSDEGGEKLFF. The CDR3 DNA sequence: TGTGCCAGCAGTGATGAGGGAGGAGAAAAACTGTTTTTT.

J is TRBJ1-6 and V is TRBV6-5; tentative D call: TRBD1 (5 bases). The germline gives CDR1 MNHEY, CDR2 SVGAGI. The CDR3 spans 15 residues. Trimming removed 5 bases from V and 7 bases from J, with 15 bases in between. CDR3: CASSPQATVNSPLHF. In DNA, the CDR3 is TGTGCCAGCAGTCCACAGGCTACGGTCAATTCACCCCTCCACTTT.

The chain employs TRBV7-2 and TRBJ2-1; 10 nucleotides agree with TRBD2. The trim removed 1 base at V and 10 bases at J, leaving 10 bases unmatched. The CDR3 runs 16 residues. Germline CDR1 and CDR2: SGHTA and FQGNSA. CDR3 nucleotide sequence: TGTGCCAGCAGCTTAGTGAGCGGGGGGGCCATCAGCGAGCAGTTCTTC. Its protein is CASSLVSGGAISEQFF.